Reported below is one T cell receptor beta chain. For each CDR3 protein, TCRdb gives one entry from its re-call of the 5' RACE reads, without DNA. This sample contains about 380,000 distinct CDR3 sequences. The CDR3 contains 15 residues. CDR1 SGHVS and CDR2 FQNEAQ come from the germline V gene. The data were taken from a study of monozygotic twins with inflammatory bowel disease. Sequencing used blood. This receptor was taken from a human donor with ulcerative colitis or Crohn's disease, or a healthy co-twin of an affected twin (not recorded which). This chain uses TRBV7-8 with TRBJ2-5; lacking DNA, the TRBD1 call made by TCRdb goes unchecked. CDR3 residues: CASSPPGHPKETQYF.